This T cell receptor beta chain is from a study of blood T cell repertoires in COVID-19. On the study more broadly: From T cells, B-cell-depleted T cells, or PBMCs came the material, which was cDNA or gDNA.

Data came from immunoSEQ multiplex PCR; TCRdb stores just in-frame clones and leaves some out. The sample carries about 220,000 clones, less than 90% recorded once. Participants were aged about 18 to 100 years from about 25 US areas. Allocation to cohorts depended on clinical history reported by the participants. What the recovered Cohort 3 donors had was two negative PCRs, clearance, or symptom resolution. The CDR3 length is 17 residues. J was trimmed by 0 bases and V by 7 bases; bases with no gene match: 14. Germline assignment: CDR1 SQVTM and CDR2 ANQGSEA. This sequence joins TRBV29-1 and TRBJ2-1; 8 bases align to TRBD2. The source is a woman between 40 and 50 years old who had recovered from COVID-19. Sequencing was done on a sample of PBMCs or T cells enriched from blood (not recorded which). The CDR3 nucleotides are TGCAGCGCCGACGGGCTAGCGGGCAGGAGCTCCTACAATGAGCAGTTCTTC. Its translation: CSADGLAGRSSYNEQFF.